This TCR beta chain was sequenced in a study of OX40 agonist ivuxolimab in advanced cancers. Worth noting for this clone: Its antigen remains unidentified.

The length of the CDR3 is 17 residues. CDR1 is LNHDA, CDR2 SQIVND, per germline (reference sequence). The V end lost 2 bases, the J end lost 1 base, and 15 bases lay between the germline ends. General study findings and limits: Within 6 weeks, CD4+ and CD8+ blood T cells expanded clonally at 0.1 to 3.0 mg/kg.

Profiling relied on immunoSEQ multiplex PCR, and the TCRdb table lists in-frame clones only, not all of them. The sample consists of about 100,000 clones, around 90% of them appearing once. The TCR was taken from an adult with an advanced solid tumor such as melanoma, head and neck, liver or kidney cancer. The material sequenced was CD4+ or CD8+ T cells sorted from blood, taken in a trial of the OX40 agonist ivuxolimab. The chain employs TRBV19 and TRBJ1-5, with a tentative D call TRBD1 (6 bases). For the CDR3, the DNA is TGTGCCAGTAGTATATTCGGGACATCGGGGAGCAATCAGCCCCAGCATTTT. Protein sequence: CASSIFGTSGSNQPQHF.